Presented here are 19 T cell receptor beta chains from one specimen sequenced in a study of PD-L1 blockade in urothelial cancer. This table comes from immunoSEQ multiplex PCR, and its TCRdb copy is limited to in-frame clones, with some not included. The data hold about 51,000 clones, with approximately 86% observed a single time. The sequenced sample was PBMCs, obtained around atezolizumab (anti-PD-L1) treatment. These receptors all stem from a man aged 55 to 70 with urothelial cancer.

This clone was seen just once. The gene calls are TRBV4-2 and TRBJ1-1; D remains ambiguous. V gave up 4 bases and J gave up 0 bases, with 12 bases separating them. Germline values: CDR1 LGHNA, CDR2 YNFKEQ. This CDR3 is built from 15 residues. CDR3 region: CASSPSQLMNTEAFF. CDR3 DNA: TGTGCCAGCAGCCCTTCCCAACTAATGAACACTGAAGCTTTCTTT.

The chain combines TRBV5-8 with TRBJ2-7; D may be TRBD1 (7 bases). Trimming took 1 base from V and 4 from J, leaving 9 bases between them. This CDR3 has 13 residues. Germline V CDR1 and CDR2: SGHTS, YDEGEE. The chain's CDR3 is CASSLQGGYEQYF. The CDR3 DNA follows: TGTGCCAGCAGCTTGCAGGGGGGATACGAGCAGTACTTC.

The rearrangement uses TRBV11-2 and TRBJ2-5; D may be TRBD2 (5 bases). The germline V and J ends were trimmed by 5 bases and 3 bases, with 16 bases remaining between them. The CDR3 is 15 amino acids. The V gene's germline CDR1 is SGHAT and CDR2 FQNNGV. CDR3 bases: TGTGCCAGCAGCGATTCCGGACTCCGAAAAGAGACCCAGTACTTC. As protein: CASSDSGLRKETQYF.

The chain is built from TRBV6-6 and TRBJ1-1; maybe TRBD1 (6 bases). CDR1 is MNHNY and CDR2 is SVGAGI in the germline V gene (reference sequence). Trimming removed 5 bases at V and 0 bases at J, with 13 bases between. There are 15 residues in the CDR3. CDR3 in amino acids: CASSTGYPLNTEAFF. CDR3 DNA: TGTGCCAGCAGTACAGGGTACCCATTGAACACTGAAGCTTTCTTT.

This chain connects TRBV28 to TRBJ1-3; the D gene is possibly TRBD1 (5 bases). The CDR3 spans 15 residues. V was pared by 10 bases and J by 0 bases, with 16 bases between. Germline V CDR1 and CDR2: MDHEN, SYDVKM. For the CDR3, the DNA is TGTGCCACCACAGGACGGGCGGACTCTGGAAACACCATATATTTT. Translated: CATTGRADSGNTIYF.

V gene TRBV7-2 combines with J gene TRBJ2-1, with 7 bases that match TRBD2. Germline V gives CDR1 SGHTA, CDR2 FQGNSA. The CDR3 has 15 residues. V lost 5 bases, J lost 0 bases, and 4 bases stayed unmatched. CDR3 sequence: CASSPREVSYNEQFF. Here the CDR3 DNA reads TGTGCCAGCAGCCCCCGGGAGGTCTCCTACAATGAGCAGTTCTTC.

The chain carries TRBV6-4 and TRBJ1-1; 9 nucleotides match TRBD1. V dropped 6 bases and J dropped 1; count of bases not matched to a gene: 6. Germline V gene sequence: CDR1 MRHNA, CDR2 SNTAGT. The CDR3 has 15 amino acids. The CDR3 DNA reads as TGTGCCAGCAGAAGGACAGGGGAGGGGAACACTGAAGCTTTCTTT. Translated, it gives CASRRTGEGNTEAFF.

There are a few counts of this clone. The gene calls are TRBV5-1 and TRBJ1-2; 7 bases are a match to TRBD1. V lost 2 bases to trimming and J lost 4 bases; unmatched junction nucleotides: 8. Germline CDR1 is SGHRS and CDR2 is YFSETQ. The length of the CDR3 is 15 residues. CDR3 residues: CASSLTGTVSYGYTF. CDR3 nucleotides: TGCGCCAGCAGCTTAACCGGGACAGTAAGCTATGGCTACACCTTC.

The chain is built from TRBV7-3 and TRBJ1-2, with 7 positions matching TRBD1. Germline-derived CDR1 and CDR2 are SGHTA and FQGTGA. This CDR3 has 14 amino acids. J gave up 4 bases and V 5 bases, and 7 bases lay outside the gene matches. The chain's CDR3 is CASSPIPGGYGYTF. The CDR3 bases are TGTGCCAGCAGCCCAATTCCAGGGGGCTATGGCTACACCTTC.

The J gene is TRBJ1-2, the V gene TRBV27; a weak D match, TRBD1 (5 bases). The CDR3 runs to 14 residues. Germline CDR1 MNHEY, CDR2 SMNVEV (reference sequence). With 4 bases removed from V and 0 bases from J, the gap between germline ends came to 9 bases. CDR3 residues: CASSYGRANYGYTF. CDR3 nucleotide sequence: TGTGCCAGCAGTTATGGCAGGGCTAACTATGGCTACACCTTC.

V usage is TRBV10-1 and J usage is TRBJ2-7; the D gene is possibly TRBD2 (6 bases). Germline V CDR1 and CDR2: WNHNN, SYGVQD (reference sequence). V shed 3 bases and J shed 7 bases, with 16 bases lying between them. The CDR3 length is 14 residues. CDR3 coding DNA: TGCGCCAGCAGTGAAATGGGCGGGATTAAGGAGCAGTACTTC. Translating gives CASSEMGGIKEQYF.

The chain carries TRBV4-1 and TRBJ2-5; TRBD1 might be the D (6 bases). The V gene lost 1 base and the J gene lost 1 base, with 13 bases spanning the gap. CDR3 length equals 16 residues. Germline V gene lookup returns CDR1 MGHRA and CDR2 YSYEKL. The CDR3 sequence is CASSQASQGPQETQYF. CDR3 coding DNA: TGCGCCAGCAGCCAAGCATCACAGGGACCCCAAGAGACCCAGTACTTC.

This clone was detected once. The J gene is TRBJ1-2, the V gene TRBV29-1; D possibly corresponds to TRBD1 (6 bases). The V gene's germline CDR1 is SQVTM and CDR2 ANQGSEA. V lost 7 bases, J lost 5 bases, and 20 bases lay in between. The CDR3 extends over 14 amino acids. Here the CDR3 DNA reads TGCAGCGAAAGGCTCGGAGGGGGGGAGTATGGCTACACCTTC. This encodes CSERLGGGEYGYTF.

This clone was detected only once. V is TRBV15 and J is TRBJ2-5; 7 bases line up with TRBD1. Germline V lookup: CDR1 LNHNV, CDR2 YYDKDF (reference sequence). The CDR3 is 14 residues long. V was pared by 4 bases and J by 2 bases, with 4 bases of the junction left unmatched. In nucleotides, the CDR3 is TGTGCCACCAGCAAACAGGGGAGTCAAGAGACCCAGTACTTC. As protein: CATSKQGSQETQYF.

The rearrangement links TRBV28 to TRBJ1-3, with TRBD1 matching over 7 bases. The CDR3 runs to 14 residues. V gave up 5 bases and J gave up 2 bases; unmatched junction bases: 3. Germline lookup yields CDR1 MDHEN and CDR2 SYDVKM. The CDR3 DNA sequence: TGTGCCAGCAGTCCAGACAGGGCTGGAAACACCATATATTTT. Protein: CASSPDRAGNTIYF.

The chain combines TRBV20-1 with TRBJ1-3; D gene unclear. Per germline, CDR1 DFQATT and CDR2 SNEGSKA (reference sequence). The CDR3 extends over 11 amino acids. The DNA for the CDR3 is TGCAGCGTACCAGCTGGAAACACCATATATTTT. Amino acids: CSVPAGNTIYF.

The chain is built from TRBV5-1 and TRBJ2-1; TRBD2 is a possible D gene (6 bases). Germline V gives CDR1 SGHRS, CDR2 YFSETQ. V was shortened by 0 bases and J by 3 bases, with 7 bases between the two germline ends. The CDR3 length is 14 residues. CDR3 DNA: TGCGCCAGCAGCTTGGCCGGGAGCTACAATGAGCAGTTCTTC. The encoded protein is CASSLAGSYNEQFF.

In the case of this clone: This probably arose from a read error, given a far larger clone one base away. Written as DNA, the CDR3 is TGTGCCAGAAGCTTAGAGCGGGAGAGCCAAGAGACCCAGTACTTC. Protein sequence: CARSLERESQETQYF. V and J are TRBV5-3 and TRBJ2-5, with 8 positions matching TRBD2. TRBV5-3 falls under the ORF class, with uncertain function. The length of the CDR3 is 15 residues. V shed 2 bases, J shed 1 base, and the junction held 4 bases outside the gene matches.

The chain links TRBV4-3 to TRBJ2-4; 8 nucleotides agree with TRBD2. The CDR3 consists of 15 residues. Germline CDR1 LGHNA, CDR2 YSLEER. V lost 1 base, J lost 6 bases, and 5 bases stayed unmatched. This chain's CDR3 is CASSQGAGEGNIQYF. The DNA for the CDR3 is TGCGCCAGCAGCCAAGGAGCGGGAGAGGGAAACATTCAGTACTTC.